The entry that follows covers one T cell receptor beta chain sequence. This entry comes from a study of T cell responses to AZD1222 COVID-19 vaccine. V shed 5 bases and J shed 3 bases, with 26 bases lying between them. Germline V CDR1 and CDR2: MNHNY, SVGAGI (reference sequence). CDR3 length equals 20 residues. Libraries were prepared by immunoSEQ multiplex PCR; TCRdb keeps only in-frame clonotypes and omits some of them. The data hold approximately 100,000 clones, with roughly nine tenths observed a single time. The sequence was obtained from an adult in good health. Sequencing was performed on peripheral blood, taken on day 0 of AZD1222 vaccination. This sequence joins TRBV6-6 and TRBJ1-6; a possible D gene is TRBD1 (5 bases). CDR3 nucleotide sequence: TGTGCCAGCAGTCGTTCGTCGTTCAGGGTTCGCGGGCGCTATAATTCACCCCTCCACTTT. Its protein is CASSRSSFRVRGRYNSPLHF.